This T cell receptor beta chain was found in a study of T cells in Graves' hyperthyroidism and ophthalmopathy. Study background: Peripheral blood draws took place at initial diagnosis, ahead of any treatment.

The study excluded patients with uncontrolled infection, other autoimmune disease, pregnancy or lactation. The authors obtained PBMCs from around 10 ml of fresh peripheral blood. TCR beta CDR3 region amplification was performed from RNA transcripts. HTBI primers were employed in a first-round RT-PCR of the TCR CDR3. One entry per CDR3 protein results from TCRdb running MiXCR on the multiplex PCR reads. Here the sample spans hundreds of thousands of distinct CDR3 sequences, roughly 14% being singletons. Per germline, CDR1 SGHVS and CDR2 FQNEAQ. This CDR3 comprises 14 residues. V lost 5 bases and J lost 3; bases outside the gene matches: 5. This clonotype appeared many times.

The J gene is TRBJ1-2, the V gene TRBV7-8; 8 positions match TRBD1. The sequenced sample was blood. The receptor was isolated from a man in his late teens or twenties with Graves' ophthalmopathy. This CDR3 is CASSLTGAYYGYTF. The DNA of the CDR3 is TGTGCCAGCAGCCTGACAGGGGCCTACTATGGCTACACCTTC.